This T cell receptor beta chain stems from a study of blood T cell repertoires in COVID-19. Whole-study context: Donors in the United States, Italy and Spain gave samples during acute or convalescent COVID-19. T cells, B-cell-depleted T cells, or PBMCs provided the cDNA or gDNA that served as material.

Authors' data handling: Reference gene primer amplification gave estimated nucleated cell counts. TCRdb's copy holds only in-frame clones and misses some; the assay was immunoSEQ multiplex PCR. The V and J calls and clone size come from that table; D and trimming were worked out from the DNA. The sample contains around 250,000 clones, 82% of which appear only once. CDR1 and CDR2 (germline): LNHNV, YYDKDF (reference sequence). V lost 0 bases and J lost 3, with 27 bases in between. CDR3 length equals 20 residues. The TCR comes from a woman in her late teens or twenties with acute or convalescent COVID-19. Material for sequencing was peripheral blood. This rearrangement joins TRBV15 to TRBJ2-7, with D perhaps TRBD1 (6 bases). The CDR3 loop is CATSRERLSVRGSNVYEQYF. CDR3 DNA: TGTGCCACCAGCAGAGAACGGTTAAGCGTGAGGGGGAGCAACGTCTACGAGCAGTACTTC.